This paragraph reports one T cell receptor beta chain. Antigen specificity is unknown. This sample is drawn from a study of cytomegalovirus exposure and HLA in healthy donors. Findings of the study overall: Within an earlier analysis, most TCR beta V segments proved productive either about 90% or about 30% of the time.

The PCR ran on 60 Vbeta and 13 Jbeta primers. TCRdb's table, derived via immunoSEQ multiplex PCR, lists solely in-frame clones and lacks some. The data hold 100,000 to 150,000 clones, with more than 60% observed a single time. The sequenced material came from PBMCs. The origin of this receptor is a woman aged 60-75 years in good health and CMV-seropositive.

CDR3 loop: CASSEFLAATDEQFF. CDR3 DNA: TGTGCCAGCAGTGAGTTCCTAGCGGCCACAGATGAGCAGTTCTTC. The chain joins TRBV6-1 to TRBJ2-1, with TRBD2 matching 7 bases. The CDR3 is made up of 15 amino acids. V dropped 3 bases and J dropped 8; count of bases not matched to a gene: 10. CDR1 is MNHNS and CDR2 is SASEGT in the germline V gene.